This T cell receptor (beta chain) stems from a study of blood T cell repertoires in COVID-19. About the research overall: The samples span acute and convalescent COVID-19 from the United States, Italy and Spain. The cDNA or gDNA used as material had been derived from T cells, B-cell-depleted T cells, or PBMCs.

CDR1 and CDR2 from the germline V gene are LNHDA and SQIVND (reference sequence). The CDR3 runs to 18 residues. With 6 bases clipped from V and 3 bases from J, the junction kept 19 bases outside the gene matches. Authors' data handling: Reference gene primers were amplified, and this amplification served to estimate nucleated cell counts. Generated by immunoSEQ multiplex PCR, the TCRdb table keeps only in-frame clones and is missing some. V and J calls and clone size are copied from that table; D and trimming were computed from the DNA. The sample records around 700,000 clones, about nine tenths being singletons.

This clonotype originated in a woman aged 18-30 years with acute or convalescent COVID-19. The chain links TRBV19 to TRBJ2-5; 7 positions agree with TRBD2. The material sequenced was peripheral blood. DNA for the CDR3: TGTGCCAGTAGACCCGGTAGATTCTCGGGGGGAAATAAAGAGACCCAGTACTTC. Translating gives CASRPGRFSGGNKETQYF.